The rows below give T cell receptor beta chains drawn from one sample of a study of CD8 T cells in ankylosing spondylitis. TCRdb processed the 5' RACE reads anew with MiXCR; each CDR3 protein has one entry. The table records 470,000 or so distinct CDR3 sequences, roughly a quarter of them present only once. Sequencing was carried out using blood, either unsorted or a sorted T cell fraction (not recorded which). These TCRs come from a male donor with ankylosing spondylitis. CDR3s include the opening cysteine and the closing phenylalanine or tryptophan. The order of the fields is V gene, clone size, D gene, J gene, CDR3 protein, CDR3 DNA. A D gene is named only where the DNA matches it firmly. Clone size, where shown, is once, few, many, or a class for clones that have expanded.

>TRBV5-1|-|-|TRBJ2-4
CASSPRGAGSGNIQYF
TGCGCCAGCAGCCCCCGAGGGGCGGGAAGTGGAAACATTCAGTACTTC
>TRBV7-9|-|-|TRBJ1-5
CASSLDWGNQPQHF
TGTGCCAGCAGCCTTGATTGGGGCAATCAGCCCCAGCATTTT
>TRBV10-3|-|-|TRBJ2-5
CAISGVGAVQETQYF
TGTGCCATCAGTGGTGTCGGGGCGGTCCAAGAGACCCAGTACTTC
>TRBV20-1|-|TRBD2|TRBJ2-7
CSALSGAYEQYF
TGCAGTGCTCTTAGCGGGGCCTACGAGCAGTACTTC
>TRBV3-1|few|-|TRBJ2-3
CASSQGDATDTQYF
TGTGCCAGCAGCCAGGGGGATGCAACAGATACGCAGTATTTT
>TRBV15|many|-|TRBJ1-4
CATSRDGGPSEKLFF
TGTGCCACCAGCAGAGACGGGGGGCCAAGTGAAAAACTGTTTTTT
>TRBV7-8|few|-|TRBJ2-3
CASSIRSLDTQYF
TGTGCCAGCAGCATCAGGAGCTTAGATACGCAGTATTTT
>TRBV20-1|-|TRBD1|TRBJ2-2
CSARGQGGTGELFF
TGCAGTGCTAGAGGACAGGGTGGGACCGGGGAGCTGTTTTTT
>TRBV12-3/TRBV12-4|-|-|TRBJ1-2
CASSLLSGADYGYTF
TGTGCCAGCAGCTTACTCTCCGGGGCAGACTATGGCTACACCTTC
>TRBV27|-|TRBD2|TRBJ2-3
CASRPLIQREITDTQYF
TGTGCCAGCAGACCTCTTATCCAGCGGGAGATCACAGATACGCAGTATTTT
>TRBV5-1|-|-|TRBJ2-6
CASSLIPGANVLTF
TGCGCCAGCAGCCTCATACCTGGGGCCAACGTCCTGACTTTC
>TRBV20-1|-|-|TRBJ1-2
CSASRGQGDYGYTF
TGCAGTGCCTCCCGGGGGCAAGGGGACTATGGCTACACCTTC
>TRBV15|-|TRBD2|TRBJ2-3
CATSRKREGGDTQYF
TGTGCCACCAGCAGAAAGCGGGAGGGCGGAGATACGCAGTATTTT
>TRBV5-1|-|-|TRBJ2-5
CASSPGPSSETQYF
TGCGCCAGCAGCCCGGGACCCTCATCAGAGACCCAGTACTTC
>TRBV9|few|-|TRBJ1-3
CASSVDVATASNTIYF
TGTGCCAGCAGCGTAGACGTAGCGACAGCAAGCAACACCATATATTTT
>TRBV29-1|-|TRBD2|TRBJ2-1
CSVEASGSLNEQFF
TGCAGCGTTGAGGCCAGCGGGAGTCTCAATGAGCAGTTCTTC
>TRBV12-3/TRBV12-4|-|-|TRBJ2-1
CASSTLGYEQFF
TGTGCCAGCAGTACCTTAGGGTATGAGCAGTTCTTC
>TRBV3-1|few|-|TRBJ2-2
CASSHRSGTNTGELFF
TGTGCCAGCAGCCACCGCAGTGGGACGAACACCGGGGAGCTGTTTTTT
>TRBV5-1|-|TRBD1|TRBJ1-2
CASRRTGNYGYTF
TGCGCCAGCCGGAGGACAGGGAACTATGGCTACACCTTC
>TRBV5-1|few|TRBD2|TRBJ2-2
CASSATSGSNAGGELFF
TGCGCCAGCAGCGCTACTAGCGGGAGCAACGCGGGCGGGGAGCTGTTTTTT
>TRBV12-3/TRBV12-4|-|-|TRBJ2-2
CASSQDSRELFF
TGTGCCAGCAGCCAGGATTCCAGGGAGCTGTTTTTT
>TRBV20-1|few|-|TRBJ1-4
CSARLTPTNEKLFF
TGCAGTGCTAGATTGACACCAACTAATGAAAAACTGTTTTTT